This T cell receptor (beta chain) stems from a study of cytomegalovirus exposure and HLA in healthy donors (dated by TCRdb to about 2017). With regard to the full study: The 550 to 750 repertoires of the first cohort and the roughly 110 validation repertoires were produced on the same platform, according to a later analysis. To predict cytomegalovirus infection status, the study combined high-throughput TCR immunosequencing, statistical association of individual TCRs with disease status, and machine learning. A separate validation cohort of 90 to 150 different subjects was used in addition to the approximately 700-subject first cohort. The study was designed to test whether signatures of past pathogen exposure could be identified by cataloging public T cell receptors. Summary of the overall study and its limitations: In both the original and validation cohorts, the classifier was reported to diagnose cytomegalovirus status with high specificity and sensitivity. Of the cluster scores, roughly 95% were above 0 in a later analysis, which found that TCRs clustered in the first cohort also tended to co-occur in the 120 validation repertoires. In vitro tests confirmed that a few of the cytomegalovirus-associated TCR beta chains recognize cytomegalovirus antigens. The validation cohort had no HLA typing available for a later analysis, so co-occurrence within that cohort was assessed over all 120 or so repertoires. It was suggested by the authors that the approach could potentially be generalized to other disease states and immunological phenotypes. Most TCR sequences were seen in very few donors, while some public TCRs were found in many individuals. The study listed 150 to 200 TCR beta chains as associated with cytomegalovirus.

Separate from the approximately 690-subject first cohort, the validation cohort of 120 subjects was the group to which the donors belonged. As regards this clone: There is no known antigen for this receptor. Base qualities are not recorded, but no much larger clone differs from it by a single base.

Receptor libraries were prepared by the immunoSEQ multiplex PCR assay. Per the authors' processing: To diagnose cytomegalovirus status from the catalog of TCR beta chain sequences, a statistical classification framework was built. What TCRdb holds here is the immuneACCESS table cut down to in-frame rearrangements. Part of the clones is not present; checked against another copy, under half of the missing clones reflect an unresolved V gene, and the others are unexplained. Clonal size and the V and J genes are those of that table, whereas D and trimming came from the DNA. This sample gives around 400,000 clones in total; roughly 89% of them show up just once. The leading ten clones occupy 0.83% of the sample. Sequencing was done on a sample of PBMCs. The clonotype originates from a woman aged 18-29 years in good health and CMV-seronegative.

The DNA reads as follows: TGCGCCAGCAGTCGTCAGGGGGCATGGTACACTGAAGCTTTCTTT. It is translated as CASSRQGAWYTEAFF. The chain is made from TRBV23-1 and TRBJ1-1; the junction holds 8 bases that match TRBD1. TRBV23-1 is noted as an ORF with a role that remains uncertain. The CDR3, from cysteine to phenylalanine, totals 15 residues. Only the CDR3 part of the read is kept: 45 bases, read in frame from the first base. For this chain, trimming is 4 bases at the V end and 3 bases at the J end, and the number of junction bases without a gene match is 7.